Listed here is a single T cell receptor (beta chain). The target of this receptor is not known. No per-base quality is available; no much larger clone lies one base away. Per the germline V gene, SGHRS is the CDR1 and YFSETQ is the CDR2. V is reduced by 4 bases and J by 7 bases, leaving a spacing of 17 bases between them. The CDR3 runs 14 residues from the cysteine to the phenylalanine. Of the read, only the CDR3 DNA is kept; its 42 bases are in frame from base 1. This sample was taken from a study of control samples from healthy donors and cancer patients (TCRdb year 2020). Preparation of the library involved the immunoSEQ multiplex PCR assay. The source is immuneACCESS, and TCRdb retained only in-frame sequences with V and J called. Part of the clones is not carried over; for the studies checked, unresolved V genes explain less than half of this, and the remainder is unexplained. Present in this sample are 120,000 or so clones, more than 75% of which were seen just once. In total, the top ten clones hold around 3% of the sample.

The V and J genes are TRBV5-1 and TRBJ1-1; no confident D gene assignment can be made. The TCR comes from a man aged 55 to 70 in good health. The sample taken for sequencing was blood. CDR3 protein: CASSVYGRLGEAFF. In nucleotides, the sequence is TGCGCCAGCAGCGTCTATGGACGGCTTGGTGAAGCTTTCTTT.